These T cell receptor beta chains were read from a single sample in a study of T cells in Graves' hyperthyroidism and ophthalmopathy. MiXCR, applied by TCRdb to the multiplex PCR reads, yields one record per CDR3 protein. The repertoire holds hundreds of thousands of distinct CDR3 sequences, with roughly a third as singletons. Sequenced sample: blood. These receptors came from a woman in her thirties or forties with Graves' hyperthyroidism. Both conserved end residues are part of each CDR3. D genes are given only for firm matches. Clone size is given for some rows only: seen once, a few or many times, or a class if the clone is expanded.

D gene	J gene	V gene	clone size	CDR3 protein	CDR3 DNA
-	TRBJ1-4	TRBV7-4	-	CASSLEGTSNEKLFF	TGTGCCAGCAGCTTAGAGGGGACCTCTAATGAAAAACTGTTTTTT
-	TRBJ1-1	TRBV29-1	-	CSVILAGGTEAFF	TGCAGCGTGATATTAGCGGGGGGCACTGAAGCTTTCTTT
-	TRBJ1-2	TRBV19	once	CASGNSRGYTF	TGTGCCAGTGGGAACTCACGTGGCTACACCTTC
TRBD2	TRBJ2-5	TRBV7-8	many	CASSTTAGGPFETQYF	TGTGCCAGCAGCACCACAGCGGGAGGGCCTTTTGAGACCCAGTACTTC
TRBD2	TRBJ2-7	TRBV24-1	few	CATSVETSGIYEQYF	TGTGCCACCAGTGTTGAGACTAGCGGGATTTACGAGCAGTACTTC
TRBD1	TRBJ1-5	TRBV20-1	many	CSASPTGGGYPNQPQHF	TGCAGTGCTAGCCCTACAGGGGGCGGGTACCCCAATCAGCCCCAGCATTTT
TRBD2	TRBJ2-7	TRBV27	-	CASRRVSGAIEQYF	TGTGCCAGCAGGAGGGTCAGCGGGGCCATTGAGCAGTACTTC
-	TRBJ1-2	TRBV7-2	many	CASSLDWANGYTF	TGTGCCAGCAGCTTGGACTGGGCGAATGGCTACACCTTC
-	TRBJ2-6	TRBV11-2	few	CASSLEGYGANVLTF	TGTGCCAGCAGCTTAGAGGGATACGGGGCCAACGTCCTGACTTTC
TRBD1	TRBJ1-1	TRBV6-1	many	CASSITGGTEAFF	TGTGCCAGCAGCATCACAGGGGGCACTGAAGCTTTCTTT
-	TRBJ2-7	TRBV7-1	-	CASSLVGPPPRSHNEQYF	TGTGCCAGCAGCCTCGTAGGGCCCCCCCCGCGCTCGCACAATGAGCAGTACTTC
-	TRBJ1-1	TRBV6-6	many	CASRGGEGTEAFF	TGTGCCAGCAGAGGAGGGGAAGGCACTGAAGCTTTCTTT
-	TRBJ1-5	TRBV6-1	many	CASIGSINQPQHF	TGTGCCAGCATTGGTTCGATCAATCAGCCCCAGCATTTT
TRBD1	TRBJ1-5	TRBV19	many	CASMPSGTGVQPQHF	TGTGCCAGCATGCCCTCCGGGACAGGGGTTCAGCCCCAGCATTTT
-	TRBJ1-4	TRBV4-1	-	CASSQAGALTEKLFF	TGCGCCAGCAGCCAAGCAGGGGCTTTGACTGAAAAACTGTTTTTT
TRBD2	TRBJ2-5	TRBV12-3/TRBV12-4	-	CASSYVLAGGRETQYF	TGTGCCAGCAGTTACGTACTAGCGGGGGGGCGAGAGACCCAGTACTTC
TRBD1	TRBJ1-2	TRBV7-2	many	CASSLSGQGAGGYTF	TGTGCCAGCAGCTTATCGGGACAGGGGGCGGGTGGCTACACCTTC
-	TRBJ2-5	TRBV20-1	many	CSARVAAQETQYF	TGCAGTGCTAGAGTGGCAGCCCAAGAGACCCAGTACTTC
-	TRBJ1-2	TRBV6-5	few	CASSQERAGLNYGYTF	TGTGCCAGCAGTCAGGAGAGGGCGGGTTTAAACTATGGCTACACCTTC
-	TRBJ1-1	TRBV30	-	CAWTLRANTEAFF	TGTGCCTGGACTCTACGGGCGAACACTGAAGCTTTCTTT
-	TRBJ2-3	TRBV7-7	-	CASSSGYADTQYF	TGTGCTAGCAGCTCAGGGTATGCAGATACGCAGTATTTT
TRBD1	TRBJ1-2	TRBV14	few	CASSQVQGSGGGYTF	TGTGCCAGCAGCCAAGTACAGGGGTCCGGGGGCGGCTACACCTTC
TRBD2	TRBJ2-3	TRBV7-2	-	CASSPRGVGTDTQYF	TGTGCCAGCAGCCCCCGGGGGGTTGGCACAGATACGCAGTATTTT
TRBD2	TRBJ2-7	TRBV7-2	few	CASSRTSGSLSYEQYF	TGTGCCAGCAGTCGGACTAGCGGGAGTCTCTCCTACGAGCAGTACTTC
-	TRBJ2-7	TRBV10-1	many	CASSEDPGDKQYF	TGCGCCAGCAGTGAGGATCCAGGGGATAAGCAGTACTTC
TRBD1	TRBJ1-2	TRBV5-5	-	CASSQGHIGTGYGYTF	TGTGCCAGCAGCCAAGGTCACATAGGGACAGGCTATGGCTACACCTTC
-	TRBJ2-5	TRBV12-3/TRBV12-4	many	CASSPEVETQYF	TGTGCCAGCAGCCCGGAAGTGGAGACCCAGTACTTC
-	TRBJ2-7	TRBV4-1	few	CASSRTVGDEQYF	TGCGCCAGCAGCCGTACAGTAGGGGACGAGCAGTACTTC
-	TRBJ2-2	TRBV10-3	-	CAISEVRDGELFF	TGTGCCATCAGTGAAGTCCGGGACGGGGAGCTGTTTTTT
-	TRBJ1-4	TRBV7-2	-	CASSLVQGEKLFF	TGTGCCAGCAGCTTGGTCCAGGGCGAAAAACTGTTTTTT
-	TRBJ1-2	TRBV6-5	few	CASSPRGAQTLNYGYTF	TGTGCCAGCAGTCCCCGGGGAGCACAGACCCTTAACTATGGCTACACCTTC
TRBD1	TRBJ1-5	TRBV15	-	CATSSDRGYQPQHF	TGTGCCACCAGCAGTGACAGGGGTTATCAGCCCCAGCATTTT
-	TRBJ2-2	TRBV19	-	CASSIRGGNTGELFF	TGTGCCAGTAGTATCAGGGGCGGTAACACCGGGGAGCTGTTTTTT
TRBD2	TRBJ2-5	TRBV7-2	-	CASSVTSGGETQYF	TGTGCCAGCAGCGTCACTAGCGGGGGGGAGACCCAGTACTTC
-	TRBJ1-3	TRBV20-1	many	CSARVRGISGNTIYF	TGCAGTGCTAGGGTCCGGGGTATATCTGGAAACACCATATATTTT
-	TRBJ1-5	TRBV20-1	-	CSAMGLAGQPQHF	TGCAGTGCTATGGGGCTAGCGGGTCAGCCCCAGCATTTT
-	TRBJ1-1	TRBV5-1	-	CASSPPKEGHDEAFF	TGCGCCAGCAGCCCCCCCAAGGAGGGTCACGATGAAGCTTTCTTT
-	TRBJ2-7	TRBV12-3/TRBV12-4	many	CASSFFVSPYEQYF	TGTGCCAGCAGTTTTTTCGTCTCTCCCTACGAGCAGTACTTC
-	TRBJ1-1	TRBV7-9	-	CASRRGEGPEAFF	TGTGCCAGCAGGAGGGGCGAGGGCCCTGAAGCTTTCTTT
TRBD1	TRBJ1-1	TRBV2	many	CASSEARDRVYTEAFF	TGTGCCAGCAGTGAAGCGCGGGACAGGGTCTACACTGAAGCTTTCTTT
TRBD1	TRBJ2-7	TRBV6-2/TRBV6-3	few	CASSHANGIGTGGYEQYF	TGTGCCAGCAGTCACGCTAACGGAATCGGGACAGGAGGTTACGAGCAGTACTTC
-	TRBJ2-7	TRBV7-9	-	CASSGDGAYNEQYF	TGTGCCAGCAGCGGAGACGGGGCCTATAATGAGCAGTACTTC
TRBD1	TRBJ2-7	TRBV7-8	-	CASSQRRDSAYEQYF	TGTGCCAGCAGTCAGCGCCGGGACAGCGCCTACGAGCAGTACTTC
TRBD1	TRBJ2-7	TRBV10-3	-	CASSYPRPGQGAYEQYF	TGTGCCAGCAGTTACCCCCGCCCGGGACAGGGAGCCTACGAGCAGTACTTC